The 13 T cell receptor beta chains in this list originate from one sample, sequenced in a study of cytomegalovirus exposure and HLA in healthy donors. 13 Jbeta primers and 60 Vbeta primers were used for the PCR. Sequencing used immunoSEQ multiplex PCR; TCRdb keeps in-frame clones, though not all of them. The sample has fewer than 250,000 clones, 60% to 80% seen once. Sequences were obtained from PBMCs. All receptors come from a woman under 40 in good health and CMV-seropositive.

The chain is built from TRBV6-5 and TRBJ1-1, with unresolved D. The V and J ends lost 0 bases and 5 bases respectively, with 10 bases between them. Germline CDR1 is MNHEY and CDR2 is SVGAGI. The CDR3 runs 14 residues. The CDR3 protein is CASSYSIGITEAFF. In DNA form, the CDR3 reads TGTGCCAGCAGTTACTCGATCGGTATAACTGAAGCTTTCTTT.

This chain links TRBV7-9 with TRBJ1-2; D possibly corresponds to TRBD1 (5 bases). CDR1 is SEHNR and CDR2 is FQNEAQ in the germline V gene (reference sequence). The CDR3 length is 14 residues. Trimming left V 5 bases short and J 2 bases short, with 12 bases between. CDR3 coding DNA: TGTGCCAGCAGCCCCCCGTCAGGGAACTATGGCTACACCTTC. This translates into CASSPPSGNYGYTF.

The CDR3 protein is CASRDRPYEQYF. CDR3 nucleotides: TGTGCCAGCAGGGACAGGCCCTACGAGCAGTACTTC. The V and J genes are TRBV28 and TRBJ2-7; TRBD1 matches at 7 bases. The V segment lost 6 bases and the J segment 2 bases; nucleotides outside the gene matches: 1. CDR1 and CDR2 from the germline V gene are MDHEN and SYDVKM. The CDR3 totals 12 residues. The whole variable domain, remainder taken from reference TRBV28 and TRBJ2-7, is DVKVTQSSRYLVKRTGEKVFLECVQDMDHENMFWYRQDPGLGLRLIYFSYDVKMKEKGDIPEGYSVSREKKERFSLILESASTNQTSMYLCASRDRPYEQYFGPGTRLTVT.

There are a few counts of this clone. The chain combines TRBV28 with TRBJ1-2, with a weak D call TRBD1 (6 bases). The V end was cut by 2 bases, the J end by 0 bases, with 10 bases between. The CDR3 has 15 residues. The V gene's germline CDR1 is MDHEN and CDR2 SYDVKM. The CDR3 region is CASSLLRGSNYGYTF. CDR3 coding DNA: TGTGCCAGCAGTTTACTGAGGGGGTCTAACTATGGCTACACCTTC.

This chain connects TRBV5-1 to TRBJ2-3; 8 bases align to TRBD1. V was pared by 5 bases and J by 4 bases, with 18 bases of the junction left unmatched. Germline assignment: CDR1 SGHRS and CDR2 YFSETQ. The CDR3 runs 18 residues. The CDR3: CASSPMIQGTGDADTQYF. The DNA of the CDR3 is TGCGCCAGCAGTCCAATGATACAGGGGACAGGCGACGCAGATACGCAGTATTTT.

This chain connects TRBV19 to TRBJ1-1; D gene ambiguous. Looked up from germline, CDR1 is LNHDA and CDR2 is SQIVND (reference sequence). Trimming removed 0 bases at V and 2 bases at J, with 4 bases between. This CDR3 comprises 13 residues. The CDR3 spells CASSIDRNTEAFF. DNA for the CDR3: TGTGCCAGTAGTATAGACAGAAACACTGAAGCTTTCTTT.

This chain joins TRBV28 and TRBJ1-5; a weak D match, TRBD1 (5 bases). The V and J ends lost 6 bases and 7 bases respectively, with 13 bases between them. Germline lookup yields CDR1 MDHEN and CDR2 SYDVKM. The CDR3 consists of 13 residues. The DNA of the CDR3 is TGTGCCAGCAGCCCAGGGAAGGGACAGCCCCAGCATTTT. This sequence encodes CASSPGKGQPQHF.

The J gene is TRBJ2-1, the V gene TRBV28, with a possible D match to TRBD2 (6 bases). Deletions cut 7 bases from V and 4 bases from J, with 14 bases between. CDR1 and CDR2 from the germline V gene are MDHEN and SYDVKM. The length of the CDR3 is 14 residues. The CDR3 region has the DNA TGTGCCAGCATGTCGGGGGATTTATACAATGAGCAGTTCTTC. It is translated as CASMSGDLYNEQFF.

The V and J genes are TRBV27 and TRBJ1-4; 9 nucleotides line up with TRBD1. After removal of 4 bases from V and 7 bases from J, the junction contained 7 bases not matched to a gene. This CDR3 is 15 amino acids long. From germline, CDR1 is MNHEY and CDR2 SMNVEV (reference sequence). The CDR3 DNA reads TGTGCCAGCAGTTCCCCGGGACAGGGTTCTGAAAAACTGTTTTTT. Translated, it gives CASSSPGQGSEKLFF.

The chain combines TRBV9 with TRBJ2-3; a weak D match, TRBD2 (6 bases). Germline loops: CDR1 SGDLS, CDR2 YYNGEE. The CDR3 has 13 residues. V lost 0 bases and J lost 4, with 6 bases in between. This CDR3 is CASSVGGADTQYF. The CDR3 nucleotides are TGTGCCAGCAGCGTAGGCGGGGCAGATACGCAGTATTTT.

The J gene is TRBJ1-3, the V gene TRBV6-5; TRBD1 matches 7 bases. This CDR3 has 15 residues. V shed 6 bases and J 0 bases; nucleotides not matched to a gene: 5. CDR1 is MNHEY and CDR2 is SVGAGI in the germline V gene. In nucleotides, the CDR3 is TGTGCCAGCAGGATGACAGGGCTCTCTGGAAACACCATATATTTT. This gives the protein CASRMTGLSGNTIYF.

CDR3 bases: TGTGCCAGCAGACAGGGGAATCTAAACGAGCAGTACTTC. Its translation: CASRQGNLNEQYF. This chain connects TRBV6-5 to TRBJ2-7, with TRBD1 identical over 7 bases. V trimming: 6 bases; J trimming: 5 bases; junction bases outside the gene matches: 7. Germline CDR1 reads MNHEY; CDR2 reads SVGAGI. This CDR3 is 13 amino acids long.

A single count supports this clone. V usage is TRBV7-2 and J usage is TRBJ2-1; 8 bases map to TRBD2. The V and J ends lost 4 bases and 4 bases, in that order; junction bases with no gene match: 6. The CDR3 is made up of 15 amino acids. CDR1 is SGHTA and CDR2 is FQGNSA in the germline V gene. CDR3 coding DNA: TGTGCCAGCAGCTCAGTAGCGGGACTATACAATGAGCAGTTCTTC. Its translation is CASSSVAGLYNEQFF.